Shown below are 26 T cell receptor beta chains from a single sample sequenced in a study of shared clonotypes between healthy human individuals. TCRdb's copy holds only in-frame clones and misses some; the assay was immunoSEQ multiplex PCR. This sample has hundreds of thousands of clones, with about 74% found just once. The source material was memory CD4+ T cells sorted from blood. Subset: CD45RA-negative fraction. The receptors shown here come from a young woman in good health.

The V gene is TRBV6-6, the J gene TRBJ1-5, with D possibly matching TRBD1 (5 bases). The V end was cut by 7 bases, the J end by 2 bases, with 15 bases between. Germline V lookup: CDR1 MNHNY, CDR2 SVGAGI (reference sequence). The CDR3 is 15 amino acids. As DNA, the CDR3 is TGTGCCAGCACCATGGGGGGGGTAGGCAATCAGCCCCAGCATTTT. Translated, it gives CASTMGGVGNQPQHF.

Worth noting for this clone: This same CDR3 is encoded by further DNA sequences in the sample. The chain couples TRBV29-1 to TRBJ2-5; maybe TRBD1 (5 bases). V lost 4 bases, J lost 5 bases, and 8 bases lay in between. CDR1 is SQVTM and CDR2 is ANQGSEA in the germline V gene. The CDR3 extends over 11 amino acids. CDR3 amino acids: CSVGQGETQYF. The CDR3 DNA is TGCAGCGTTGGCCAGGGTGAGACCCAGTACTTC.

About this clone: Other DNA sequences within the sample encode an identical CDR3. The chain carries TRBV30 and TRBJ2-7; weak D call: TRBD2 (6 bases). Trimming removed 0 bases at V and 4 bases at J, with 13 bases between. Germline V gene sequence: CDR1 GTSNPN, CDR2 SVGIG (reference sequence). The CDR3 loop spans 14 amino acids. CDR3 sequence reads: CAWSVGGSSYEQYF. CDR3 coding DNA: TGTGCCTGGAGTGTAGGAGGGAGTAGTTACGAGCAGTACTTC. Complete variable domain (other parts from reference TRBV30 and TRBJ2-7): SQTIHQWPATLVQPVGSPLSLECTVEGTSNPNLYWYRQAAGRGLQLLFYSVGIGQISSEVPQNLSASRPQDRQFILSSKKLLLSDSGFYLCAWSVGGSSYEQYFGPGTRLTVT.

This chain joins TRBV5-1 and TRBJ2-7, with D perhaps being TRBD1 or TRBD2 (5 bases each). Deletions cut 2 bases from V and 3 bases from J, with 9 bases between. CDR3 length: 13 residues. Germline CDR1 and CDR2: SGHRS and YFSETQ. CDR3 residues: CASSFRGLYEQYF. CDR3 DNA sequence: TGCGCCAGCAGCTTTCGGGGCCTCTACGAGCAGTACTTC.

The chain is built from TRBV11-3 and TRBJ1-3; D unclear. The CDR3 loop spans 15 amino acids. Germline loops: CDR1 SGHNT, CDR2 YENEEA. V lost 3 bases to trimming and J lost 2 bases, with 11 bases between them. The CDR3 DNA reads TGTGCCAGCAGCTTTACCGCAGATCCTGGAAACACCATATATTTT. As protein: CASSFTADPGNTIYF. Based on the CDR3 plus reference TRBV11-3 and TRBJ1-3, the full variable domain is EAGVVQSPRYKIIEKKQPVAFWCNPISGHNTLYWYLQNLGQGPELLIRYENEEAVDDSQLPKDRFSAERLKGVDSTLKIQPAELGDSAVYLCASSFTADPGNTIYFGEGSWLTVV.

This clone was counted only a few times. The chain has TRBV29-1 and TRBJ2-1, with 8 bases identical to TRBD2. V dropped 6 bases and J dropped 3; count of bases not matched to a gene: 7. CDR3 length: 14 residues. Germline-derived CDR1 and CDR2 are SQVTM and ANQGSEA. The DNA of the CDR3 is TGCAGCGTCGGCCGAGCGGGGGACTACAATGAGCAGTTCTTC. Translated: CSVGRAGDYNEQFF.

Of note for this clone: This likely came from a read error, as a far larger clone is one base away. The genes are TRBV11-2 and TRBJ2-7; 7 nucleotides agree with TRBD1. V lost 5 bases to trimming and J lost 3 bases; unmatched junction nucleotides: 7. The V gene's germline CDR1 is SGHAT and CDR2 FQNNGV. The CDR3 is 14 residues long. The CDR3 region is CASSPRDSIYEQYF. The CDR3 bases are TGTGCCAGCAGCCCCCGGGACAGCATCTACGAGCAGTACTTC.

The chain joins TRBV28 to TRBJ2-1; D gene unclear. Trimming cost V 8 bases and J 6 bases, with 14 bases left between them. The CDR3 sequence is 13 residues long. Germline V gene sequence: CDR1 MDHEN, CDR2 SYDVKM. The CDR3 here is CASRPSVSNEQFF. The CDR3 coding sequence is TGTGCCAGCCGCCCTAGTGTCAGCAATGAGCAGTTCTTC.

CDR3 residues: CASSTARLAGGSYEQYF. The CDR3 nucleotides read TGTGCCAGCAGCACTGCGAGACTAGCCGGAGGGTCCTACGAGCAGTACTTC. This rearrangement joins TRBV5-8 to TRBJ2-7, with 7 nucleotides matching TRBD2. The CDR3 has 17 amino acids. The ends lost 4 bases at V and 1 base at J; junction bases unmatched: 14. The germline V gene encodes CDR1 SGHTS and CDR2 YDEGEE.

In regard to this clone: The sample has other DNA sequences that encode this CDR3 too. This rearrangement joins TRBV30 to TRBJ1-5; D might be TRBD1 (5 bases). The germline CDR1 and CDR2 sequences are GTSNPN and SVGIG (reference sequence). Trimming removed 2 bases from V and 7 bases from J, with 12 bases in between. The CDR3 extends over 13 amino acids. Here the CDR3 DNA reads TGTGCCTGGAGTCCCCGGGGCGACCAGCCCCAGCATTTT. Translated, it gives CAWSPRGDQPQHF.

The chain carries TRBV2 and TRBJ1-1, with D hard to call. The CDR3 contains 13 residues. Germline-derived CDR1 and CDR2 are SNHLY and FYNNEI. With 7 bases removed from V and 1 base from J, the gap between germline ends came to 10 bases. CDR3 loop: CASTKGPNTEAFF. Written as DNA, the CDR3 is TGTGCCAGCACCAAGGGCCCGAACACTGAAGCTTTCTTT.

This sequence joins TRBV5-1 and TRBJ2-7; 11 bases match TRBD2. Germline V CDR1 and CDR2: SGHRS, YFSETQ. Losses at the gene ends were 5 bases for V and 2 bases for J; bases not matched to a gene: 9. This CDR3 comprises 16 residues. The CDR3 here is CASSKTSGTAPYEQYF. The CDR3 coding sequence is TGCGCCAGCAGTAAGACTAGCGGGACGGCCCCCTACGAGCAGTACTTC.

This chain links TRBV5-1 with TRBJ2-6, with D possibly called TRBD1 or TRBD2 (6 bases each). The V end lost 0 bases, the J end lost 1 base, and 11 bases lay between the germline ends. In germline, CDR1 is SGHRS, CDR2 YFSETQ. CDR3 length equals 17 residues. The CDR3 region has the DNA TGCGCCAGCAGCTTGGTCGGGGGCGCGTCTGGGGCCAACGTCCTGACTTTC. This codes for CASSLVGGASGANVLTF.

V usage is TRBV29-1 and J usage is TRBJ1-2; D is unclear. V was clipped by 3 bases and J by 10 bases, with 12 bases between them. CDR1 and CDR2 (germline): SQVTM, ANQGSEA. The CDR3 extends over 11 amino acids. The CDR3 DNA reads TGCAGCGTTGATAGTCCAGGCATCTACACCTTC. Translation gives CSVDSPGIYTF.

The CDR3 loop reads CASSQDVLAGGTYEQYF. DNA for the CDR3: TGTGCCAGCAGCCAAGATGTCCTAGCGGGAGGTACCTACGAGCAGTACTTC. The chain uses TRBV4-2 and TRBJ2-7; 11 nucleotides align to TRBD2. CDR3 length: 17 residues. The V and J ends lost 0 bases and 2 bases, in that order; junction bases with no gene match: 6. Germline V lookup: CDR1 LGHNA, CDR2 YNFKEQ.

This chain uses TRBV27 with TRBJ2-5, with D perhaps TRBD1 (5 bases). Germline CDR1 MNHEY, CDR2 SMNVEV (reference sequence). Deletions cut 6 bases from V and 5 bases from J, with 13 bases between. The CDR3 has 13 residues. DNA for the CDR3: TGTGCCAGCAGCCGCAGGGTGTGGGAGACCCAGTACTTC. It encodes CASSRRVWETQYF.

This clone was seen only once. The chain links TRBV10-3 to TRBJ2-2; D may be TRBD2 (7 bases). Germline-derived CDR1 and CDR2 are ENHRY and SYGVKD. This CDR3 region has 14 residues. V was trimmed by 3 bases and J by 8 bases, leaving 13 bases between them. The CDR3 reads CAISETGRAGELFF. CDR3 in DNA: TGTGCCATCAGTGAAACAGGGAGGGCGGGGGAGCTGTTTTTT.

The chain combines TRBV10-3 with TRBJ1-1; maybe TRBD1 (5 bases). V lost 5 bases to trimming and J lost 0 bases, with 13 bases between them. This CDR3 is built from 15 residues. The germline V gene encodes CDR1 ENHRY and CDR2 SYGVKD. CDR3 sequence reads: CAISPGTSLNTEAFF. CDR3 in DNA: TGTGCCATCAGTCCTGGGACGTCCCTGAACACTGAAGCTTTCTTT.

The chain has TRBV13 and TRBJ1-2, with TRBD1 identical over 9 bases. The CDR3 is 16 residues long. Germline loops: CDR1 PRHDT, CDR2 FYEKMQ (reference sequence). Germline trimming cut 5 bases from V and 4 bases from J; bases unmatched to any gene: 11. The CDR3 DNA sequence: TGTGCCAGCAGCCCGGGTCTGGGACAGGGAGTCTATGGCTACACCTTC. This gives the protein CASSPGLGQGVYGYTF.

The chain couples TRBV7-3 to TRBJ2-1; D call uncertain. The V gene's germline CDR1 is SGHTA and CDR2 FQGTGA. The CDR3 length is 15 residues. The ends were cut back, 5 bases at V and 6 bases at J, with 17 bases in the middle. In DNA form, the CDR3 reads TGTGCCAGCAGCCTGTCCCTCCTAAGTGGCAATGAGCAGTTCTTC. Protein sequence: CASSLSLLSGNEQFF.

The sample holds many counts of this clone. The sample holds other DNA sequences that translate to the same CDR3. This rearrangement joins TRBV13 to TRBJ2-7; TRBD2 matches at 7 bases. J lost 4 bases, V lost 2 bases, and 5 bases had no gene match. Germline V CDR1 and CDR2: PRHDT, FYEKMQ (reference sequence). The CDR3 spans 14 residues. The CDR3 region is CASSLRGSRYEQYF. The CDR3 DNA follows: TGTGCCAGCAGCTTACGCGGGAGCAGGTACGAGCAGTACTTC.

In nucleotides, the CDR3 is TGTGCCAGCAGCCCACAGGGTTACACAGATACGCAGTATTTT. As protein: CASSPQGYTDTQYF. The chain recombines TRBV7-8 with TRBJ2-3; D might be TRBD1 (6 bases). CDR1 is SGHVS and CDR2 is FQNEAQ in the germline V gene. The CDR3 runs 14 residues. V lost 5 bases and J lost 2, with 11 bases in between.

This clone was detected only once. This chain connects TRBV28 to TRBJ2-1; no reliable D call. This CDR3 is built from 12 residues. CDR1 is MDHEN, CDR2 SYDVKM, per germline. The germline V and J ends were trimmed by 6 bases and 7 bases, with 10 bases remaining between them. CDR3 sequence (DNA): TGTGCCAGCAGACTACCGGAAAATGAGCAGTTCTTC. It codes for CASRLPENEQFF.

This chain joins TRBV5-1 and TRBJ2-7; possibly TRBD1 or TRBD2 for D (7 bases each). V shed 0 bases and J shed 6 bases, with 16 bases lying between them. This CDR3 has 15 amino acids. The V gene's germline CDR1 is SGHRS and CDR2 YFSETQ. DNA of the CDR3: TGCGCCAGCAGCTTGGCTAGACAGGGAGGGGGCGAGCAGTACTTC. Translation gives CASSLARQGGGEQYF.

As concerns this clone: This sample includes further DNA sequences coding for the same CDR3. The CDR3 spells CAWRIQGANYGYTF. The CDR3 coding sequence is TGTGCCTGGAGGATACAGGGGGCGAACTATGGCTACACCTTC. The gene calls are TRBV30 and TRBJ1-2; 9 positions match TRBD1. Germline V gene sequence: CDR1 GTSNPN, CDR2 SVGIG (reference sequence). V gave up 3 bases and J gave up 2 bases; unmatched junction bases: 4. The CDR3 has 14 amino acids.

V is TRBV9 and J is TRBJ1-2, with D uncertain. This CDR3 has 15 residues. The V gene lost 0 bases and the J gene lost 0 bases, with 9 bases spanning the gap. Germline V CDR1 and CDR2: SGDLS, YYNGEE. The DNA of the CDR3 is TGTGCCAGCAGCGTAGAGGCAGGACCTAACTATGGCTACACCTTC. This sequence encodes CASSVEAGPNYGYTF. The full variable domain, rest sourced from reference TRBV9 and TRBJ1-2, is DSGVTQTPKHLITATGQRVTLRCSPRSGDLSVYWYQQSLDQGLQFLIQYYNGEERAKGNILERFSAQQFPDLHSELNLSSLELGDSALYFCASSVEAGPNYGYTFGSGTRLTVV.